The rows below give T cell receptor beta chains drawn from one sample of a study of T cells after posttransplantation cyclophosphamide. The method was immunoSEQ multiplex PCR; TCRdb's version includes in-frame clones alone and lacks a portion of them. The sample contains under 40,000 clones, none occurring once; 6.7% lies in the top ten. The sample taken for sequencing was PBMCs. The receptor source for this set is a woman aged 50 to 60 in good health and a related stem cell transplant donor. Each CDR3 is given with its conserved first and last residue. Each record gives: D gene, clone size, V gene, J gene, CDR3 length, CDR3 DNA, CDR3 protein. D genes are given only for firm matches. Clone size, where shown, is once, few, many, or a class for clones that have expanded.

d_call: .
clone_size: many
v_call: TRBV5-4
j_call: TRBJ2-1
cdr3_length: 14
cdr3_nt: TGTGCCAGCAGCCGGGGGACTGAACACAATGAGCAGTTCTTC
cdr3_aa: CASSRGTEHNEQFF

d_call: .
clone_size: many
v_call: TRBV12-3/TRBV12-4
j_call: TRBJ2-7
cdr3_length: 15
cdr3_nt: TGTGCCAGCAGTTTAGGGACACCGTCTATCTACGAGCAGTACTTC
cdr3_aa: CASSLGTPSIYEQYF

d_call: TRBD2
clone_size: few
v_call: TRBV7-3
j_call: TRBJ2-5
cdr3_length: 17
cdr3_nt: TGTGCCAGCAGCCCCGGGACTAGCGGCAACCGAGAAGAGACCCAGTACTTC
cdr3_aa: CASSPGTSGNREETQYF

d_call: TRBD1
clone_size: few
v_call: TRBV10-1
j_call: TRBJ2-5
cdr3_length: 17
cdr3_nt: TGCGCCAGCAGTGACCCGCCGAGGCAGGGGGCGGAAGAGACCCAGTACTTC
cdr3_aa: CASSDPPRQGAEETQYF

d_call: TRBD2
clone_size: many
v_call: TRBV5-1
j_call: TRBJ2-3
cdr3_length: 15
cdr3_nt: TGCGCCAGCAGCTTTAGCGGGAGGGGCACAGATACGCAGTATTTT
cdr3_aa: CASSFSGRGTDTQYF

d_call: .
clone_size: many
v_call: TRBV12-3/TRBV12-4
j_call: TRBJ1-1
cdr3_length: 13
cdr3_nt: TGTGCCAGCAGTCCACTGGGGGGGGCCGAAGCTTTCTTT
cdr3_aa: CASSPLGGAEAFF

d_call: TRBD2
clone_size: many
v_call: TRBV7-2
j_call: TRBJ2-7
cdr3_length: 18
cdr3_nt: TGTGCCAGCAGCTTTCCGACTAGCGGGAGGGCCTTAGACTACGAGCAGTACTTC
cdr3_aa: CASSFPTSGRALDYEQYF

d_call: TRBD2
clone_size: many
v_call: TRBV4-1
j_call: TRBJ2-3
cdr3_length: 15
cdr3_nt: TGCGCCAGCAGCATAGCGGGAGTCTTTATTGATACGCAGTATTTT
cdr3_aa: CASSIAGVFIDTQYF

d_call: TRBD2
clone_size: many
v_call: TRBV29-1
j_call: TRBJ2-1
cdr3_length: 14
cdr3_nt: TGCAGCGGGGAAGGCGGGAGCTCCTACAATGAGCAGTTCTTC
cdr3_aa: CSGEGGSSYNEQFF

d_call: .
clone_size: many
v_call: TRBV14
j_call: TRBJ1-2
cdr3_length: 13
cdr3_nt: TGTGCCAGCAGCCAAGATAGAAACTATGGCTACACCTTC
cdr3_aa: CASSQDRNYGYTF

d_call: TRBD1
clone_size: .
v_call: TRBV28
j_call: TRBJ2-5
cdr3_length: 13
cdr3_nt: TGTGCCAGCAGGGGGACAGCCCAAGAGACCCAGTACTTC
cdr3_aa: CASRGTAQETQYF

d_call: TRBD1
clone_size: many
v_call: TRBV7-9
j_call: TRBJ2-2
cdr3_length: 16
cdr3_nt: TGTGCCAGCAGTCGTATCAGGGGGCTGGGCACCGGGGAGCTGTTTTTT
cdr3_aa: CASSRIRGLGTGELFF

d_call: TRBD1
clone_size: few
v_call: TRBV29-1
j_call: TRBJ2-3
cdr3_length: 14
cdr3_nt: TGCAGCGGTTGGGGACAGGGAGGCACAGATACGCAGTATTTT
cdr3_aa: CSGWGQGGTDTQYF

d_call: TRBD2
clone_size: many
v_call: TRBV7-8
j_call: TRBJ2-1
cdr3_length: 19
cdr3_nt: TGTGCCAGCAGCCAACCCTCCTCGCCGGGACTAGCGGGACGCAATGAGCAGTTCTTC
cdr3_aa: CASSQPSSPGLAGRNEQFF

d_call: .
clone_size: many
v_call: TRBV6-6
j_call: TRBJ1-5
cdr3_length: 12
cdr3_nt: TGTGCCAGCAGCGGGGTCAATCAGCCCCAGCATTTT
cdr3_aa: CASSGVNQPQHF

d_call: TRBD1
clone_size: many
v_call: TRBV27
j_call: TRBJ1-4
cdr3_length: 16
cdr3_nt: TGTGCCAGCAGTCCGACAGGGGTTATCACTAATGAAAAACTGTTTTTT
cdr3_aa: CASSPTGVITNEKLFF